The 15 T cell receptor beta chains below were found in one sample sequenced in a study of CD8+ T cells in alopecia areata. RNA extraction and reverse transcription yielded cDNA as sequencing template. Sequencing was performed with immunoSEQ multiplex PCR; in TCRdb, only in-frame clones are kept and a portion is missing. Sampling found approximately 300,000 clones, none seen once. A panel of CD4, CD8alpha, NKG2D, NKG2ACE and other markers served to sort pooled cutaneous lymph node cells. The sample was CD4+ T cells sorted from a lymph node. The receptors originated from a C3H/HeJ mouse with alopecia areata. Strain MHC haplotype: H2-k.

For this clone: Gene labels here are mouse ones. The CDR3 end falls 4 residues outside the read, so it is completed with the germline J gene. This chain connects TRBV17 to TRBJ2-1; 12 bases map to TRBD2. Germline lookup yields CDR1 MNHDT and CDR2 YYDKIL. There are 16 residues in the CDR3. The CDR3 here is CASSRADWGGAAEQFF. The sequenced part of the CDR3 DNA is TGTGCTAGCAGTAGGGCCGACTGGGGGGGCGCGGCT.

In the case of this clone: The listed genes are named as in mouse. The sequenced fragment ends 4 residues before the CDR3 boundary, so the rest is inferred from the germline J gene. The V and J genes are TRBV1 and TRBJ2-1; D may be TRBD1 (6 bases). Per the germline V gene, CDR1 is NSQYPW and CDR2 is LRSPGD (reference sequence). Trimming left V 3 bases short and J 3 bases short, with 12 bases between. The length of the CDR3 is 15 residues. The CDR3 loop is CTCSAPGTLYAEQFF. CDR3 DNA, as far as it was read: TGCACCTGCAGTGCGCCCGGGACACTCTATGCT. Combining the CDR3 with reference TRBV1 and TRBJ2-1 gives the whole variable domain VTLLEQNPRWRLVPRGQAVNLRCILKNSQYPWMSWYQQDLQKQLQWLFTLRSPGDKEVKSLPGADYLATRVTDTELRLQVANMSQGRTLYCTCSAPGTLYAEQFFGPGTRLTVL.

This clone has only a few counts. Gene names are the mouse ones. The read terminates 4 residues before the CDR3 end, so the remaining end is supplied by the germline J gene. This sample also contains other DNA sequences that code for the same CDR3. The V call is TRBV5, the J call TRBJ2-2, with a tentative D call TRBD1 (5 bases). The CDR3 has 14 residues. Germline values: CDR1 LGHNA, CDR2 YNLKQL (reference sequence). Trimming stripped 4 bases from V and 1 base from J, with 7 bases between. CDR3 sequence: CASSPDKNTGQLYF. CDR3 DNA, as far as it was read: TGTGCCAGCAGCCCGGACAAAAACACCGGG.

This clone was observed a handful of times. The gene names given are mouse names. Read sequence stops 4 residues before the CDR3 end, and the germline J gene provides the missing end. Other DNA sequences in the sample encode the same CDR3. The chain employs TRBV31 and TRBJ2-1; 8 bases line up with TRBD2. The V gene's germline CDR1 is GKSSPN and CDR2 SITVG. J lost 1 base, V lost 1 base, and 3 bases had no gene match. The CDR3 sequence is 15 residues long. The CDR3 bases that were read are TGTGCCTGGAGTCCTACTGGGGGCAACTATGCT. Translated, it gives CAWSPTGGNYA. The full CDR3 sequence reads CAWSPTGGNYAEQFF.

With regard to this clone: These gene names are mouse names. The read stops 4 residues short of the end of the CDR3; the missing end is completed from the germline J gene. This chain joins TRBV13-2 and TRBJ2-1, with D maybe TRBD1 (5 bases). CDR3 length: 14 amino acids. V was shortened by 0 bases and J by 5 bases, with 9 bases between the two germline ends. Per the germline V gene, CDR1 is NNHNN and CDR2 is SYGAGS (reference sequence). The CDR3 here is CASGDARQNAEQFF. The CDR3 DNA, read in part, is TGTGCCAGCGGTGATGCACGACAGAATGCT.

This clone was seen a handful of times. The listed genes are named as in mouse. The CDR3 extends 4 residues past the end of the read, so its final part is completed from the germline J gene. The gene calls are TRBV31 and TRBJ1-2; maybe TRBD1 (6 bases). V was pared by 7 bases and J by 3 bases, with 15 bases between. CDR3 length: 13 residues. The germline V gene encodes CDR1 GKSSPN and CDR2 SITVG. This CDR3 reads CASRGGQHSDYTF. The CDR3 DNA, read in part, is TGTGCCTCTCGCGGGGGGCAGCACTCC.

About this clone: Genes and germline come from the mouse. The observed sequence ends 4 residues before the CDR3 terminus, with the missing tail filled in from the germline J gene. The rearrangement joins TRBV31 to TRBJ2-3, with 8 positions matching TRBD1. Germline CDR1 reads GKSSPN; CDR2 reads SITVG. The CDR3 totals 13 residues. CDR3 loop: CAWSLGQGETLYF. The part of the CDR3 DNA that was read is TGTGCCTGGAGTCTTGGACAGGGAGAA.

On this clone itself: Any gene name here is a mouse gene name. Read data end 4 residues before the CDR3 end; the end is taken from the germline J gene. This sequence joins TRBV1 and TRBJ1-1; 9 positions match TRBD1. The CDR3 spans 14 residues. Germline V gene data show CDR1 as NSQYPW and CDR2 as LRSPGD (reference sequence). The chain's CDR3 is CTCSADPDRGEVFF. CDR3 bases read: TGCACCTGCAGTGCAGATCCGGACAGGGGA.

This clone was seen more than once but under ten times. Gene names follow the mouse nomenclature. The CDR3 goes on 4 residues after the read ends, and that part is filled in from the germline J gene. This specimen includes other DNA sequences encoding the same CDR3. The V call is TRBV13-1, the J call TRBJ1-2; 7 positions agree with TRBD1. The V gene's germline CDR1 is NSHNY and CDR2 SYGAGN. The V gene end was trimmed by 2 bases and the J gene end by 0 bases; junction bases not matched to a gene: 4. This CDR3 is 15 amino acids long. The CDR3 spells CASSEGGPANSDYTF. Incomplete CDR3 DNA: TGTGCCAGCAGTGAAGGGGGCCCCGCAAACTCC.

This clone has just a few counts. The gene symbols are mouse symbols. The sequenced fragment ends 4 residues before the CDR3 boundary, so the rest is inferred from the germline J gene. The gene calls are TRBV19 and TRBJ2-1; TRBD1 aligns across 8 bases. This CDR3 is built from 15 residues. Trimming took 6 bases from V and 5 from J; bases not matched to a gene: 10. Per the germline V gene, CDR1 is FNHDT and CDR2 is SITEND (reference sequence). The CDR3 sequence: CASTRGRFDDAEQFF. The DNA read from the CDR3 is TGTGCCAGCACCAGGGGGCGGTTTGATGATGCT.

This clone was counted at least ten times. Genes and germline come from the mouse. The read halts 4 residues ahead of the CDR3 end, with the missing end drawn from the germline J gene. The chain couples TRBV13-3 to TRBJ2-1, with 7 bases identical to TRBD1. V lost 3 bases, J lost 3 bases, and 6 bases stayed unmatched. This CDR3 has 15 amino acids. CDR1 NNHDY and CDR2 SYVADS come from the germline V gene. CDR3 DNA (partial): TGTGCCAGCAGTGCCGACGGGACAGCCTATGCT. Translating it yields CASSADGTAYA. The full CDR3 sequence reads CASSADGTAYAEQFF.

In the case of this clone: Mouse gene names and germline throughout. The read is 4 residues too short to cover the CDR3 end, so that end is filled in from the germline J gene. The same CDR3 is also encoded by other DNA sequences in this sample. The chain employs TRBV13-3 and TRBJ1-1; D unclear. The germline gives CDR1 NNHDY, CDR2 SYVADS. The CDR3 consists of 13 residues. V lost 1 base and J lost 1, with 5 bases in between. The CDR3 sequence: CASSDLGNTEVFF. The CDR3 bases that were read are TGTGCCAGCAGTGATTTGGGAAACACA.

In its sample, this clone was seen many times. Here the gene names and germline are mouse. The missing CDR3 end, 4 residues past where the read stops, is filled in from the germline J gene. The chain couples TRBV17 to TRBJ2-3; the D gene is possibly TRBD1 (5 bases). Germline assignment: CDR1 MNHDT and CDR2 YYDKIL. The CDR3 runs to 14 residues. The germline V and J ends were trimmed by 3 bases and 0 bases, with 7 bases remaining between them. The CDR3 reads CASSSYRSAETLYF. Incomplete CDR3 DNA: TGTGCTAGCAGTAGTTACAGGAGTGCAGAA. The full variable domain, completed using reference TRBV17 and TRBJ2-3, is DTTVKQNPRYKLARVGKPVNLICSQTMNHDTMYWYQKKPNQAPKLLLFYYDKILNREADTFEKFQSSRPNNSFCSLYIGSAGLEYSAMYLCASSSYRSAETLYFGSGTRLTVL.

As for this clone: Genes and germline come from the mouse. The read is 4 residues too short to cover the CDR3 end, so that end is filled in from the germline J gene. The chain uses TRBV13-2 and TRBJ2-7; 11 bases match TRBD2. CDR1 NNHNN and CDR2 SYGAGS come from the germline V gene (reference sequence). V lost 3 bases and J lost 2; bases outside the gene matches: 1. This CDR3 spans 14 amino acids. The part of the CDR3 DNA that was read is TGTGCCAGCGGTGCGGGACTGGGGGCCTAT. It yields the protein CASGAGLGAY. The full CDR3 is CASGAGLGAYEQYF.

This clone was counted a few times. Gene and germline names: mouse. Sequencing ends 4 residues short of the CDR3 end; the germline J gene provides the rest. The chain carries TRBV5 and TRBJ2-7; 8 nucleotides line up with TRBD2. CDR3 length equals 15 residues. Germline values: CDR1 LGHNA, CDR2 YNLKQL (reference sequence). CDR3 amino acids: CASSQEGWGEDEQYF. The sequenced part of the CDR3 DNA is TGTGCCAGCAGCCAAGAGGGCTGGGGGGAGGAT.